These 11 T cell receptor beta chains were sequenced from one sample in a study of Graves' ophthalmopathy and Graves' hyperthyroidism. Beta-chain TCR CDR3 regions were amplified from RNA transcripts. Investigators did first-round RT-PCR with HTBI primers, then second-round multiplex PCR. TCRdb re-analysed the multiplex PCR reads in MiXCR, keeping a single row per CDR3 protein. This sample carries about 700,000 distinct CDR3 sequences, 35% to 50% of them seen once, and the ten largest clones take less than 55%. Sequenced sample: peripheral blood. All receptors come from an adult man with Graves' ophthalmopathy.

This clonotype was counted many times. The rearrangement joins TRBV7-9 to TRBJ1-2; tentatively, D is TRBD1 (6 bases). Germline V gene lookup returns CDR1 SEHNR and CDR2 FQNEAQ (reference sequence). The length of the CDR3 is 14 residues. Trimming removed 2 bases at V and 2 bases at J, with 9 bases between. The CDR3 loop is CASSLQGLNYGYTF. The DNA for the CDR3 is TGTGCCAGCAGCTTACAGGGGCTGAACTATGGCTACACCTTC.

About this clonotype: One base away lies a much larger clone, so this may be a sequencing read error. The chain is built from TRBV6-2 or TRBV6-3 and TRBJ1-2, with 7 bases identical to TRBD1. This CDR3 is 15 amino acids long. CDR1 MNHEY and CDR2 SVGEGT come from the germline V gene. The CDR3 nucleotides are TGTGCCATCAGTTACTCTGGGACAGCTAACTATGGCTACACCTTC. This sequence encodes CAISYSGTANYGYTF.

The CDR3 coding sequence is TGTGCCAGCAGCTCTCCCGGGACAGGAGAGGAAAAACTGTTTTTT. This sequence encodes CASSSPGTGEEKLFF. The J gene is TRBJ1-4, the V gene TRBV7-9; 8 positions agree with TRBD1. The CDR3 extends over 15 amino acids. Trimming at V came to 4 bases and at J to 8 bases, leaving 9 bases not matched to a gene. Per germline, CDR1 SEHNR and CDR2 FQNEAQ (reference sequence). Combining the CDR3 with reference TRBV7-9 and TRBJ1-4 gives the whole variable domain DTGVSQNPRHKITKRGQNVTFRCDPISEHNRLYWYRQTLGQGPEFLTYFQNEAQLEKSRLLSDRFSAERPKGSFSTLEIQRTEQGDSAMYLCASSSPGTGEEKLFFGSGTQLSVL.

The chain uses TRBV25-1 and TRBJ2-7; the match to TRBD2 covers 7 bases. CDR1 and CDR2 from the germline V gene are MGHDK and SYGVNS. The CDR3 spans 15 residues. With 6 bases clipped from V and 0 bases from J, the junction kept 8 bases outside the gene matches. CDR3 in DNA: TGTGCCAGCAGACCCGGGACTACCAGCTCCTACGAGCAGTACTTC. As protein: CASRPGTTSSYEQYF.

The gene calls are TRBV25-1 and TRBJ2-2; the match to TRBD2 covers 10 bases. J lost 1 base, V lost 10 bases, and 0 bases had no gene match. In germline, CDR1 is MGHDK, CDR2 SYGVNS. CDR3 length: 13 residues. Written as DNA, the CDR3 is TGTGCCACTAGCGGGGGGAACACCGGGGAGCTGTTTTTT. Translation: CATSGGNTGELFF.

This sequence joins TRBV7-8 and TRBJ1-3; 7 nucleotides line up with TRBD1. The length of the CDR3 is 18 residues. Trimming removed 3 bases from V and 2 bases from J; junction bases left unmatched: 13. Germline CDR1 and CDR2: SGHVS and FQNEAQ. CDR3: CASSLFVRQGTPGNTIYF. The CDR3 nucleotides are TGTGCCAGCAGCTTGTTCGTGAGACAGGGAACTCCTGGAAACACCATATATTTT. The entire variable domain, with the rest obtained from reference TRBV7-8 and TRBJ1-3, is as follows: GAGVSQSPRYKVAKRGQDVALRCDPISGHVSLFWYQQALGQGPEFLTYFQNEAQLDKSGLPSDRFFAERPEGSVSTLKIQRTQQEDSAVYLCASSLFVRQGTPGNTIYFGEGSWLTVV.

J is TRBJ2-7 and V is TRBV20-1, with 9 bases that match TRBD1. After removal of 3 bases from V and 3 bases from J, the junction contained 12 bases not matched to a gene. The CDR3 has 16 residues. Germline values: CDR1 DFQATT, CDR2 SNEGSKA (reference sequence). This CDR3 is CSARDRGRYGFYEQYF. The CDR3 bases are TGCAGTGCTAGGGACAGGGGACGATACGGCTTCTACGAGCAGTACTTC.

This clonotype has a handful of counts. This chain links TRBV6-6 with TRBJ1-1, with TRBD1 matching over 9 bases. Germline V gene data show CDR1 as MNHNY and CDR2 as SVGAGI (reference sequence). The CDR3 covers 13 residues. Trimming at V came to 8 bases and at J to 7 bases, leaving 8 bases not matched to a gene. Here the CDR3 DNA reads TGTGCCAGCGTAAAACAGGGGGCAAGTGAAGCTTTCTTT. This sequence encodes CASVKQGASEAFF.

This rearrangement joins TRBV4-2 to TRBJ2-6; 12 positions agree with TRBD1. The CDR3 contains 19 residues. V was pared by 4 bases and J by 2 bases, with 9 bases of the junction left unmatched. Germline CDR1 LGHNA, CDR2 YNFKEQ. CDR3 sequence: CASSLDRGQGATGANVLTF. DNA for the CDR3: TGTGCCAGCAGCCTTGATAGGGGACAGGGGGCTACTGGGGCCAACGTCCTGACTTTC.

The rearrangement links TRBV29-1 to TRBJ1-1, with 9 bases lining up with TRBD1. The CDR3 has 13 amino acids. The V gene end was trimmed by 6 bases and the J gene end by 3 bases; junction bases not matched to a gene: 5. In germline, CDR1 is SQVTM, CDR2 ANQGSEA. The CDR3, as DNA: TGCAGCGTGGGGAGACAGGGGGACACTGAAGCTTTCTTT. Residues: CSVGRQGDTEAFF.

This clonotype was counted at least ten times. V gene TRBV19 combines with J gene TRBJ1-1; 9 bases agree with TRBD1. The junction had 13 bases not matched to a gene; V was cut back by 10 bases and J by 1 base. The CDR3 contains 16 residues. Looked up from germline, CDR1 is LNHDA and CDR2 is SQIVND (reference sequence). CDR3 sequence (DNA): TGTGCCACCCGACATCGGACAGGGGACCCGAACACTGAAGCTTTCTTT. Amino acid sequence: CATRHRTGDPNTEAFF.